This T cell receptor (beta chain) was captured in a study of identical twins. TCRdb re-called the 5' RACE reads through MiXCR, storing one row per CDR3 protein. The profile shows about 730,000 distinct CDR3 sequences, approximately 22% of them singletons. This clonotype was picked up many times. The antigen is unknown. Points from the study as a whole: Models underestimated how often monozygotic twins shared out-of-frame TCR alpha.

CDR3 size: 13 residues. V lost 4 bases and J 6 bases, leaving 12 bases between the germline ends. Germline values: CDR1 SGHVS, CDR2 FQNEAQ. The data were also submitted as part of a second study, on T cells expressing NK-cell markers. That paper adds: There were seven HCMV-seropositive donors and one seronegative donor among the eight sequenced. Of the CD8+ T cell pool in roughly 6 donors, roughly 1.0-8% was accounted for by dominant NKG2C+ clonotypes. These clonotypes, the leaders elsewhere, also led the CD3+CD56-NKG2C+ fraction in a handful of donors.

The sequence was obtained from a woman younger than 30 in good health. V is TRBV7-8 and J is TRBJ1-1; D unresolved. The specimen sequenced was PBMCs. CDR3: CASSSEGWSEAFF. The CDR3 nucleotides are TGTGCCAGCAGCTCCGAGGGCTGGTCTGAAGCTTTCTTT.